The sequence of this T cell receptor (beta chain) was determined in a study of blood T cell repertoires in COVID-19. Authors' analysis steps: Amplifying reference gene primers gave estimates of nucleated cell counts. TCRdb's table, derived via immunoSEQ multiplex PCR, lists solely in-frame clones and lacks some. V, J and clone size derive from that table, while D and trimming were established from the DNA sequence. Of approximately 150,000 clones listed, roughly 83% were seen once; the top ten hold around 5.1%. Participants, about 18 to 90 years old, spanned around 25 US areas. The study assigned cohorts using participant-reported clinical history. Participants classified as exposed had met a COVID-19 case within 2 weeks before study entry. The sample taken for sequencing was PBMCs or T cells enriched from blood (not recorded which). This TCR was sampled from a man between 65 and 85 years old who had been exposed to COVID-19.

CDR3 DNA: TGTGCCAGCAGCGCGCAAGACAGGGGCCCGAACACTGAAGCTTTCTTT. Residues: CASSAQDRGPNTEAFF. The chain uses TRBV9 and TRBJ1-1; the match to TRBD1 covers 8 bases. Germline assignment: CDR1 SGDLS and CDR2 YYNGEE. CDR3 length: 16 residues. J gave up 1 base and V 3 bases, and 8 bases lay outside the gene matches.